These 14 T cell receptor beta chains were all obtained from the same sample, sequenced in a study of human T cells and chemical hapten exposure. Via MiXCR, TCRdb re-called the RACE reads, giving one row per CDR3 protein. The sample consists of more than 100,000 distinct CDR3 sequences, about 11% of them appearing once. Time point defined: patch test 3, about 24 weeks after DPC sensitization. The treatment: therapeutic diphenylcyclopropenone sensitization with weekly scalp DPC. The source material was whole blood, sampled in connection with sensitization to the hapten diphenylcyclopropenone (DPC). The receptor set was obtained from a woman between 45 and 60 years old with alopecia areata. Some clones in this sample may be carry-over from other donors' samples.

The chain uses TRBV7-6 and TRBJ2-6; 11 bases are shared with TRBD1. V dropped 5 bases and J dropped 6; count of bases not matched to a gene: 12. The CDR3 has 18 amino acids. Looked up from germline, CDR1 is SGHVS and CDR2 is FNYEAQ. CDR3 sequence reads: CASSPRTGGVSVANVLTF. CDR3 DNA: TGTGCCAGCAGCCCCAGGACAGGGGGCGTAAGTGTGGCCAACGTCCTGACTTTC.

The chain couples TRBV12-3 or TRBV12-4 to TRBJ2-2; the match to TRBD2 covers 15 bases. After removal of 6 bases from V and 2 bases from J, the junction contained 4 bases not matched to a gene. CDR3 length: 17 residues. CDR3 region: CASSRGLAGGNTGELFF. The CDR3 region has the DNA TGTGCCAGCAGCAGGGGACTAGCGGGGGGCAACACCGGGGAGCTGTTTTTT.

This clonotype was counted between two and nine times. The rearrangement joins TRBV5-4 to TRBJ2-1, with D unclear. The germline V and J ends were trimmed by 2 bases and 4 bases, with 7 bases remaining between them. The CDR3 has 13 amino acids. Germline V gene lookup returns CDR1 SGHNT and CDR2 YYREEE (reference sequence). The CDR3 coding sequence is TGTGCCAGCAGCTTCTCGGAATACAATGAGCAGTTCTTC. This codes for CASSFSEYNEQFF.

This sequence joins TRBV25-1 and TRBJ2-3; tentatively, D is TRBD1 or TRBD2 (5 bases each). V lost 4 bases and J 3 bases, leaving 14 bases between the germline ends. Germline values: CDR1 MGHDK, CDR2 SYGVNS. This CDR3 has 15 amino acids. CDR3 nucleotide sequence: TGTGCCAGCAGTGTACCGGGGCTGGTGACAGATACGCAGTATTTT. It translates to CASSVPGLVTDTQYF.

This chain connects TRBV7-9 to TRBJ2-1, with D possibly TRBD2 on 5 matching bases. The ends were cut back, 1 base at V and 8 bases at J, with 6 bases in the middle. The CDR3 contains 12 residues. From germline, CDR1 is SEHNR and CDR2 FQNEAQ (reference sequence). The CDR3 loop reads CASSLVSDEQFF. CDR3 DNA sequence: TGTGCCAGCAGCTTAGTTAGCGATGAGCAGTTCTTC.

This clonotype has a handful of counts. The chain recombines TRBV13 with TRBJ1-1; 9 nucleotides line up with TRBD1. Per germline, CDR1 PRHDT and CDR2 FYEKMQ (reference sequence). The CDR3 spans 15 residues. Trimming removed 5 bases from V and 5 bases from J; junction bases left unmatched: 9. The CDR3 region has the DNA TGTGCCAGCAGCCCACGGACAGGGGTTGGTACTGAAGCTTTCTTT. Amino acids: CASSPRTGVGTEAFF.

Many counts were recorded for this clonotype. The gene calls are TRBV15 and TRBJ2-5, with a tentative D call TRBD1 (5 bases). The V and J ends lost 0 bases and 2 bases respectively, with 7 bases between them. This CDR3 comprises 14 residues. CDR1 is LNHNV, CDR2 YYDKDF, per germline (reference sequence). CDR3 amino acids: CATSRDPGQETQYF. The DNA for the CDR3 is TGTGCCACCAGCAGAGATCCAGGGCAAGAGACCCAGTACTTC.

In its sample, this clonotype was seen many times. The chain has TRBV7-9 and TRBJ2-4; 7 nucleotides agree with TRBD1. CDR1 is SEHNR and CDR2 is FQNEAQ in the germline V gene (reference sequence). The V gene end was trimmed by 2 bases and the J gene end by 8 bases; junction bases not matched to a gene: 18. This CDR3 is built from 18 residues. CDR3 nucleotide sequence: TGTGCCAGCAGCTTAATATCGGCGTCAGGGGGTGATGTGGACATTCAGTACTTC. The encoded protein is CASSLISASGGDVDIQYF.

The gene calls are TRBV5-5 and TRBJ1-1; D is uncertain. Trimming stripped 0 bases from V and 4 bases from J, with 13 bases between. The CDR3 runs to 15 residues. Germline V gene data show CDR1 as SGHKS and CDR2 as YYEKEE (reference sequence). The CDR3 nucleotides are TGTGCCAGCAGCTTGGCCAGAGGGCGTGGCACTGAAGCTTTCTTT. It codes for CASSLARGRGTEAFF.

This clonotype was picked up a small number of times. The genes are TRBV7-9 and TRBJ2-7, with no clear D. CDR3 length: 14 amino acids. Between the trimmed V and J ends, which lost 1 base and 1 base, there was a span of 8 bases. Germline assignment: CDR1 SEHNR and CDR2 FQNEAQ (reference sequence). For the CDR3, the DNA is TGTGCCAGCAGCTTAGTAGGCCTTTCCTACGAGCAGTACTTC. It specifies CASSLVGLSYEQYF. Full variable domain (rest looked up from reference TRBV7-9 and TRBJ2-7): DTGVSQNPRHKITKRGQNVTFRCDPISEHNRLYWYRQTLGQGPEFLTYFQNEAQLEKSRLLSDRFSAERPKGSFSTLEIQRTEQGDSAMYLCASSLVGLSYEQYFGPGTRLTVT.

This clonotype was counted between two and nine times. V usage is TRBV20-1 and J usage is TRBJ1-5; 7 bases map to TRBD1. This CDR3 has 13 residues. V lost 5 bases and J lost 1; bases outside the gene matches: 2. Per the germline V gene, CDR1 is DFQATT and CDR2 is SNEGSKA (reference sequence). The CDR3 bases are TGCAGTGCTCACAGGGGAAGCAATCAGCCCCAGCATTTT. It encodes CSAHRGSNQPQHF.

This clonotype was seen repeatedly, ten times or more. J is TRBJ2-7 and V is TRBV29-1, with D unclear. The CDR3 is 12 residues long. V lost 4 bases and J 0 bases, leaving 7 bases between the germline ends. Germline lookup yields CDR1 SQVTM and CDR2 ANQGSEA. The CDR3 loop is CSVAPRSYEQYF. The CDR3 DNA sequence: TGCAGCGTTGCCCCGCGCTCCTACGAGCAGTACTTC.

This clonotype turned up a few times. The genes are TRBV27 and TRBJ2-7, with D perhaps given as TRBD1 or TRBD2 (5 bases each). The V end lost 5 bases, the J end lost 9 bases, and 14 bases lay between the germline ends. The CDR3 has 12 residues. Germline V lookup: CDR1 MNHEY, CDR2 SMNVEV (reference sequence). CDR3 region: CASSAGPRGQYF. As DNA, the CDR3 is TGTGCCAGCAGTGCAGGGCCCCGGGGGCAGTACTTC.

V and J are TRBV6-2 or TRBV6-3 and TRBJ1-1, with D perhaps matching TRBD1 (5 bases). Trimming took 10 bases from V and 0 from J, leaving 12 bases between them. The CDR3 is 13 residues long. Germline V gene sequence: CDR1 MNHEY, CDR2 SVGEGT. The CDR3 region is CATVGALNTEAFF. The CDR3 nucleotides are TGTGCCACCGTCGGGGCTTTGAACACTGAAGCTTTCTTT.